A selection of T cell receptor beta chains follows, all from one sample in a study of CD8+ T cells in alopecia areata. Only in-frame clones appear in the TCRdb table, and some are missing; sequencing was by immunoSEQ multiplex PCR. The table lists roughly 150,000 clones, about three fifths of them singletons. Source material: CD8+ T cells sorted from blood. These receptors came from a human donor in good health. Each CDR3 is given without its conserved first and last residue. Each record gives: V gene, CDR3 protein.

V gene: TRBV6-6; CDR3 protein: ASTKMGNEQF
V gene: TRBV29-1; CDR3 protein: SVKDQGPAGEQY
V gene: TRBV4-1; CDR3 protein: ASSQGRVRDEQF
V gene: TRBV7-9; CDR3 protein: ASSSGTSGRTYEQF
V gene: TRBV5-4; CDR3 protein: ASSLAERDVLEQF
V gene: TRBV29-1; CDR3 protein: SVDGADYGYT
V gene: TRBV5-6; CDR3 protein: ASSLPGQGEAF
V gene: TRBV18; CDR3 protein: ASSPGPRYT
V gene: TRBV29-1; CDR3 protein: SVEDRGYGYT
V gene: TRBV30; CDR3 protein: AWSVLAGAGGELF
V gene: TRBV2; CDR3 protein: ASSESRGLGTDTQY
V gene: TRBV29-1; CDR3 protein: SVVSQGMAGELF
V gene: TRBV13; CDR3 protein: ASSFPSDTQY
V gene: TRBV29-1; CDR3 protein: SVPVIGTGASLPYEQY
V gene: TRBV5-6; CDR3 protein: ASSGDRGIQY
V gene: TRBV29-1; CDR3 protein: SVEGRTLAGGTTGELF
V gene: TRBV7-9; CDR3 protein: ASSLGAGRSYEQY
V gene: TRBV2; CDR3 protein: AFLGQHNEQF
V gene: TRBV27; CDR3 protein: ASSGGAYGYT
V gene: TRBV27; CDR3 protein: ASRAGTVYSGNTIY
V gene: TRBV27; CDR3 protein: ASSLSRQGYLANYGYT
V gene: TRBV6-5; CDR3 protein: ASTGGVGQPQH
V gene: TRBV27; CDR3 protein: ASSLVAGELF
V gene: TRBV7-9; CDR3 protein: ASYGRAGSGREETQY
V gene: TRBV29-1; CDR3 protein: SVEIAGVGTGELF
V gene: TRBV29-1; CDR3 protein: SVEDRGRGKTQY
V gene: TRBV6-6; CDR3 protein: ASTHVRVGYSYGYT
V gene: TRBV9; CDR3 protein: ASSVGGTSGFYEQY
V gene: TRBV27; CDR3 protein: ASGTLGLEQY
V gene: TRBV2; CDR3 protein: ASSEVPYNEQF
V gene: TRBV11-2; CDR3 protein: ASSLDPDRGGYGYT
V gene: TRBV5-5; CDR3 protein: ASSSAGEWDTQY
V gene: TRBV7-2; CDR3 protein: ASSLGQGDTDTQY
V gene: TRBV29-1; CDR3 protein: SVVGSQGALGNEQF
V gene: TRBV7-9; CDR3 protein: ASSLNAMNTEAF
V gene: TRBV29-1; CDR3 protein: SVEGETGVAYEQY
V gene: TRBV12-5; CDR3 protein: ASGWILGQETQY
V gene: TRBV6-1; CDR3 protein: ASGWGQY
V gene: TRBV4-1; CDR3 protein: ASSHGSGGLGNQPQH
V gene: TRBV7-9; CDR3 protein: ASRTGGWDNEQF